This T cell receptor beta chain was sequenced during a study of neurological immune-mediated disorders. This clonotype showed up many times. TCRdb re-called the 5' RACE reads through MiXCR, storing one row per CDR3 protein. Among roughly 100,000 distinct CDR3 sequences, 3.5% were seen once, and the ten largest hold around 2.7%. Trimming cost V 2 bases and J 7 bases, with 18 bases left between them. Germline CDR1 KGHSH, CDR2 LQKENI. This CDR3 region has 16 residues. The gene calls are TRBV18 and TRBJ2-1; a possible D gene is TRBD1 (5 bases). Sequenced input: PBMCs. The TCR originated in a woman between 45 and 65 years old with multiple sclerosis. CDR3 DNA sequence: TGTGCCAGCTCACCAATGATTGTGGGCAGGGATAATGAGCAGTTCTTC. Translated, it gives CASSPMIVGRDNEQFF.